This T cell receptor beta chain was found in a study of blood T cell repertoires in COVID-19 (dated by TCRdb to 2020 to 2021). For the wider study: Samples from collaborators originated in the United States, Italy and Spain and spanned both the acute and convalescent phases of COVID-19. The dataset comprised deeply sampled blood TCRbeta repertoires from subjects exposed to, actively infected with, or recovered from COVID-19. The prospective study material was composed of cDNA or gDNA derived from T cells, B-cell-depleted T cells, or PBMCs. The repertoires were released in a freely available public database intended as a resource for research on the immune response to SARS-CoV-2. Where available, HLA class I and class II types were taken from metadata supplied by the sample provider and were not determined by assay-based typing. Nearly every sample came with metadata listing a de-identified subject ID, COVID-19 status, age in years and sex. Samples came from the ongoing ImmuneRACE study (first 160 participants) plus 1,254 subjects from 6 global collaborators. Beyond this particular receptor, the publication reports: Clinical and demographic metadata were provided uncurated, with the amount varying by source and participant.

Whole blood was collected in K2EDTA tubes by collaborating institutions according to the institutions' own protocols. Collaborator samples were shipped for TCRbeta analysis as frozen whole blood, isolated PBMCs, or DNA extracted from either sample type. The immunoSEQ Assay, a bias-controlled multiplex PCR, was used to amplify TCRbeta CDR3 regions from genomic DNA. The published analysis was carried out like this. Nucleated cell counts per sample were estimated from amplification of reference gene primers within the assay. To quantify the absolute abundance of each unique TCRbeta CDR3 rearrangement, sequence reads were collapsed and filtered. For each sample, productive Simpson clonality was calculated as the square root of Simpson's diversity index across productive rearrangements. TCRdb stores this immuneACCESS table with in-frame sequences only. Part of the clones is absent; in the studies checked, under half of the shortfall reflects unresolved V genes, and no reason is known for the rest. That table gives V, J and clone size, and the DNA gave D and trimming. In all, the sample holds about 120,000 clones, and over 70% of those were seen once. 25% to 30% of the sample comes from the top ten.

V and J are trimmed by 5 bases and 3 bases, and the gene matches miss 7 bases of the junction. The CDR3 goes from the cysteine to the phenylalanine over 14 residues. Only the CDR3 part of the read is kept: 42 bases, read in frame from the first base. CDR1 and CDR2 are read off the germline V gene (reference sequence) as MNHEY and SMNVEV. As concerns this clone: The antigen it recognizes is unknown. There are no base qualities to consult, and no much larger clone falls within one base.

The sequencing sample was made of peripheral blood. The receptor was derived from a woman in her 70s with acute or convalescent COVID-19. The chain uses TRBV27 and TRBJ2-7, with 7 middle bases fitting TRBD1. The nucleotides are TGTGCCAGCAGTCTGGGGACAGCTTTCTACGAGCAGTACTTC. Its protein reads: CASSLGTAFYEQYF.